This T cell receptor beta chain was identified during a study of shared T cell receptors in the human thymus. The CDR3 extends over 14 amino acids. The J segment lost 3 bases and the V segment lost 4 bases, leaving 5 bases of the junction unmatched. The V gene's germline CDR1 is SEHNR and CDR2 FQNEAQ (reference sequence). The data were produced by immunoSEQ multiplex PCR, yet TCRdb's version contains in-frame clones alone and is incomplete. Counted here are some 640,000 clones, around 87% occurring once; the ten biggest clones make up roughly 0.0087%. These sequences were also reported in another study, on human thymus T cells. Turning to that study: Among thymic and blood repertoires, usage of V and J genes appeared biased.

What was sequenced was thymocytes. The V gene is TRBV7-9, the J gene TRBJ1-1; TRBD1 aligns across 7 bases. The receptor was isolated from a boy younger than two with a congenital heart defect. CDR3 loop: CASSSRQGDTEAFF. CDR3 bases: TGTGCCAGCAGCTCCCGACAGGGAGACACTGAAGCTTTCTTT.